Below are 6 T cell receptor beta chains sequenced from a single sample in a study of T-cell memory formation after mild COVID-19. TCRdb reanalysed the 5' RACE reads using MiXCR and keeps one entry per CDR3 protein. The sample records roughly 620,000 distinct CDR3 sequences, roughly 18% being singletons. The specimen sequenced was PBMCs or a T cell subset sorted from them (not recorded which). The receptors stem from an adult woman who had mild COVID-19 (a few samples of this study predate the infection). Cell type and time point are not known.

The chain links TRBV4-3 to TRBJ2-1; 9 bases line up with TRBD2. The CDR3 runs to 17 residues. Trimming removed 0 bases from V and 1 base from J; junction bases left unmatched: 4. Germline V lookup: CDR1 LGHNA, CDR2 YSLEER. The CDR3 region is CASSQDGAGGSYNEQFF. CDR3 in DNA: TGCGCCAGCAGCCAAGATGGAGCGGGAGGATCCTACAATGAGCAGTTCTTC.

This clonotype was seen more than once but under ten times. This chain connects TRBV4-3 to TRBJ2-1, with D maybe TRBD1 (6 bases). Trimming took 1 base from V and 4 from J, leaving 11 bases between them. The CDR3 spans 15 residues. Looked up from germline, CDR1 is LGHNA and CDR2 is YSLEER. The CDR3 DNA reads as TGCGCCAGCAGCCAAGGGGACACAGGATACAATGAGCAGTTCTTC. As protein: CASSQGDTGYNEQFF.

The chain joins TRBV11-2 to TRBJ1-2; no clear D gene. V shed 5 bases and J shed 3 bases, with 13 bases lying between them. The CDR3 is 14 amino acids. The germline V gene has CDR1 SGHAT and CDR2 FQNNGV. The CDR3 sequence: CASSQTGRYYGYTF. The CDR3 bases are TGTGCCAGCAGCCAAACCGGGAGATACTATGGCTACACCTTC. The full variable domain, rest sourced from reference TRBV11-2 and TRBJ1-2, is EAGVAQSPRYKIIEKRQSVAFWCNPISGHATLYWYQQILGQGPKLLIQFQNNGVVDDSQLPKDRFSAERLKGVDSTLKIQPAKLEDSAVYLCASSQTGRYYGYTFGSGTRLTVV.

J is TRBJ2-6 and V is TRBV6-1, with D perhaps TRBD1 (5 bases). Germline V gene lookup returns CDR1 MNHNS and CDR2 SASEGT. The germline V and J ends were trimmed by 7 bases and 4 bases, with 20 bases remaining between them. The CDR3 has 17 amino acids. CDR3 protein: CASTLTQGSAGANVLTF. As DNA, the CDR3 is TGTGCCAGCACTCTAACTCAGGGTTCGGCGGGGGCCAACGTCCTGACTTTC.

The genes are TRBV30 and TRBJ1-4; D remains unclear. CDR1 and CDR2 from the germline V gene are GTSNPN and SVGIG (reference sequence). V dropped 5 bases and J dropped 7 bases, with 17 bases sitting between them. This CDR3 is 14 amino acids long. The CDR3: CAWGPDLTVEKLFF. For the CDR3, the DNA is TGTGCCTGGGGCCCGGACTTAACGGTTGAAAAACTGTTTTTT.

The chain employs TRBV2 and TRBJ1-1; D is unclear. V shed 5 bases and J shed 11 bases, with 18 bases lying between them. Germline CDR1 and CDR2: SNHLY and FYNNEI. This CDR3 region has 13 residues. CDR3 protein: CASSPSDGLLAFF. In nucleotides, the CDR3 is TGTGCCAGCAGTCCCTCGGACGGACTGCTCGCTTTCTTT.